This entry lists 28 T cell receptor beta chains sequenced from one sample in a study of shared clonotypes between healthy human individuals. Generated by immunoSEQ multiplex PCR, the TCRdb table keeps only in-frame clones and is missing some. This table holds about 2.3 million clones, roughly 92% found once. The source material was naive CD4+ T cells from PBMCs. Subset described: CD45RA+ positively selected. Receptors originate from a man between 18 and 35 years old in good health. Some clones in this sample may be carry-over from other donors' samples.

This sequence joins TRBV28 and TRBJ1-5; 7 positions agree with TRBD1. Per the germline V gene, CDR1 is MDHEN and CDR2 is SYDVKM. Trimming took 4 bases from V and 9 from J; bases not matched to a gene: 15. The CDR3 loop spans 16 amino acids. The CDR3 spells CASSSSATGRVGPQHF. Here the CDR3 DNA reads TGTGCCAGCAGTTCTTCCGCGACAGGGAGGGTGGGGCCCCAGCATTTT.

The rearrangement uses TRBV6-5 and TRBJ1-1, with TRBD1 identical over 9 bases. Per the germline V gene, CDR1 is MNHEY and CDR2 is SVGAGI. After removal of 1 base from V and 3 bases from J, the junction contained 0 bases not matched to a gene. The CDR3 sequence is 14 residues long. The CDR3 coding sequence is TGTGCCAGCAGTTACTGGGACAGGGACACTGAAGCTTTCTTT. This encodes CASSYWDRDTEAFF.

The rearrangement uses TRBV15 and TRBJ2-3; possible D gene TRBD2, 5 bases. V lost 5 bases and J lost 0, with 9 bases in between. Germline V gives CDR1 LNHNV, CDR2 YYDKDF (reference sequence). The CDR3 consists of 14 residues. This chain's CDR3 is CATSDGGSTDTQYF. The CDR3 DNA follows: TGTGCCACCAGCGACGGCGGGAGCACAGATACGCAGTATTTT.

The chain joins TRBV4-1 to TRBJ1-5; 9 nucleotides agree with TRBD1. V lost 4 bases and J lost 3; bases outside the gene matches: 10. The germline V gene encodes CDR1 MGHRA and CDR2 YSYEKL. The CDR3 length is 17 residues. CDR3 loop: CASSPNWGDRDNQPQHF. The CDR3 region has the DNA TGCGCCAGCAGCCCGAATTGGGGGGACAGGGACAATCAGCCCCAGCATTTT.

The count of this clone is one. The chain is built from TRBV5-6 and TRBJ2-2, with TRBD2 identical over 9 bases. The CDR3 contains 16 residues. Germline V gene lookup returns CDR1 SGHDT and CDR2 YYEEEE. V dropped 3 bases and J dropped 0; count of bases not matched to a gene: 3. The CDR3 loop reads CASSSLAGSNTGELFF. CDR3 DNA sequence: TGTGCCAGCAGCTCCCTAGCGGGATCGAACACCGGGGAGCTGTTTTTT.

This chain connects TRBV27 to TRBJ2-7; D may be TRBD2 (6 bases). CDR3 length: 14 residues. The germline V gene encodes CDR1 MNHEY and CDR2 SMNVEV (reference sequence). Trimming removed 3 bases from V and 0 bases from J, with 9 bases in between. The CDR3 DNA follows: TGTGCCAGCAGTTTTAAGCGGGTCTCCTACGAGCAGTACTTC. It encodes CASSFKRVSYEQYF.

The chain combines TRBV10-3 with TRBJ2-1; 8 nucleotides match TRBD2. J gave up 4 bases and V 4 bases, and 9 bases lay outside the gene matches. Per germline, CDR1 ENHRY and CDR2 SYGVKD. The CDR3 consists of 16 residues. The CDR3 nucleotides are TGTGCCATCAGTGCCTCCCGGGAGGGTACTTACAATGAGCAGTTCTTC. Amino acids: CAISASREGTYNEQFF.

The chain employs TRBV27 and TRBJ1-3, with D possibly TRBD1 on 5 matching bases. V was shortened by 4 bases and J by 2 bases, with 9 bases between the two germline ends. Germline-derived CDR1 and CDR2 are MNHEY and SMNVEV (reference sequence). This CDR3 is 14 amino acids long. The CDR3 DNA follows: TGTGCCAGCAGTTCGATCAGGGCTGGAAACACCATATATTTT. This encodes CASSSIRAGNTIYF.

This chain connects TRBV27 to TRBJ2-3, with D possibly matching TRBD2 (7 bases). The V gene lost 0 bases and the J gene lost 6 bases, with 10 bases spanning the gap. CDR1 is MNHEY, CDR2 SMNVEV, per germline (reference sequence). The CDR3 extends over 14 amino acids. As DNA, the CDR3 is TGTGCCAGCAGTTTATCCAGGGGAGGGGATACGCAGTATTTT. The encoded protein is CASSLSRGGDTQYF.

The CDR3 region has the DNA TGCGCCAGCACCAAACCTAGCCGCAGTTCCCCAGATACGCAGTATTTT. Its translation is CASTKPSRSSPDTQYF. The V call is TRBV5-1, the J call TRBJ2-3; D may be TRBD2 (5 bases). This CDR3 comprises 16 residues. V was pared by 6 bases and J by 4 bases, with 21 bases between. Germline V gene lookup returns CDR1 SGHRS and CDR2 YFSETQ.

V is TRBV30 and J is TRBJ1-1; TRBD1 agrees at 8 bases. There are 14 residues in the CDR3. J gave up 5 bases and V 4 bases, and 9 bases lay outside the gene matches. The V gene's germline CDR1 is GTSNPN and CDR2 SVGIG (reference sequence). The CDR3 loop reads CAWTGQGTWTEAFF. CDR3 nucleotides: TGTGCCTGGACCGGACAGGGAACATGGACTGAAGCTTTCTTT.

The J gene is TRBJ2-4, the V gene TRBV30; no reliable D call. Germline V gene sequence: CDR1 GTSNPN, CDR2 SVGIG (reference sequence). V was cut by 0 bases and J by 5 bases, with 26 bases left in between. The CDR3 is 19 residues long. The CDR3 bases are TGTGCCTGGAGTGTGTTTCGTAGGAGTAGCCCAGTGGGTCAAAACATTCAGTACTTC. Its protein product is CAWSVFRRSSPVGQNIQYF.

CDR3 sequence: CASSPSVGGYYEQYF. CDR3 DNA sequence: TGTGCCAGCAGCCCCTCCGTGGGGGGATACTACGAGCAGTACTTC. The chain carries TRBV11-1 and TRBJ2-7; weak D call: TRBD2 (6 bases). V lost 5 bases to trimming and J lost 3 bases, with 17 bases between them. Germline values: CDR1 SGHAT, CDR2 FQDESV (reference sequence). The CDR3 has 15 residues.

CDR3: CASSPRGGGAEQFF. The CDR3 region has the DNA TGTGCCAGCTCACCACGGGGAGGGGGCGCGGAGCAGTTCTTC. The chain recombines TRBV18 with TRBJ2-1; either TRBD1 or TRBD2 may fit D (7 bases each). V dropped 1 base and J dropped 10 bases, with 14 bases sitting between them. This CDR3 is 14 amino acids long. Germline V CDR1 and CDR2: KGHSH, LQKENI.

The chain uses TRBV11-1 and TRBJ2-7; weak D call: TRBD1 (5 bases). This CDR3 has 14 amino acids. V dropped 5 bases and J dropped 3 bases, with 14 bases sitting between them. Germline lookup yields CDR1 SGHAT and CDR2 FQDESV (reference sequence). CDR3 loop: CASSLGQVLYEQYF. CDR3 DNA: TGTGCCAGCAGCCTGGGGCAGGTTCTCTACGAGCAGTACTTC.

The genes are TRBV5-1 and TRBJ2-1; the match to TRBD2 covers 14 bases. V lost 0 bases to trimming and J lost 7 bases; unmatched junction nucleotides: 12. There are 19 residues in the CDR3. Germline CDR1 reads SGHRS; CDR2 reads YFSETQ. CDR3 residues: CASSLAPTSGRAVGNEQFF. The CDR3 region has the DNA TGCGCCAGCAGCTTGGCCCCGACTAGCGGGAGGGCTGTGGGGAATGAGCAGTTCTTC.

This clone was counted a single time. The chain is built from TRBV5-5 and TRBJ2-1; 10 bases agree with TRBD2. With V trimmed by 5 bases and J by 0 bases, 2 bases remained unmatched. This CDR3 is 15 amino acids long. Per germline, CDR1 SGHKS and CDR2 YYEKEE (reference sequence). CDR3 amino acids: CASRLAGGSYNEQFF. The CDR3 coding sequence is TGTGCCAGCAGGTTAGCGGGAGGCTCCTACAATGAGCAGTTCTTC.

V gene TRBV5-8 combines with J gene TRBJ1-1, with 7 bases that match TRBD1. The V gene's germline CDR1 is SGHTS and CDR2 YDEGEE. The CDR3 has 14 amino acids. The ends lost 1 base at V and 4 bases at J; junction bases unmatched: 4. The CDR3 loop is CASSLTGVGTEAFF. The CDR3 nucleotides read TGTGCCAGCAGCTTGACAGGGGTGGGCACTGAAGCTTTCTTT.

This chain uses TRBV7-2 with TRBJ2-3; D uncertain. CDR3 length equals 15 residues. The ends were cut back, 0 bases at V and 7 bases at J, with 14 bases in the middle. Germline CDR1 is SGHTA and CDR2 is FQGNSA. CDR3 loop: CASSLAVNGPYTQYF. DNA of the CDR3: TGTGCCAGCAGCTTAGCGGTCAATGGGCCTTATACGCAGTATTTT. Using reference TRBV7-2 and TRBJ2-3 for the parts outside the CDR3, the full variable domain is GAGVSQSPSNKVTEKGKDVELRCDPISGHTALYWYRQSLGQGLEFLIYFQGNSAPDKSGLPSDRFSAERTGGSVSTLTIQRTQQEDSAVYLCASSLAVNGPYTQYFGPGTRLTVL.

This clone was observed a single time. The rearrangement uses TRBV2 and TRBJ2-7, with 7 bases fitting TRBD2. CDR1 is SNHLY and CDR2 is FYNNEI in the germline V gene. The CDR3 loop spans 14 amino acids. J lost 0 bases, V lost 5 bases, and 4 bases had no gene match. The CDR3 reads CASSFGGSSYEQYF. The CDR3 DNA sequence: TGTGCCAGCAGTTTCGGCGGGAGCTCCTACGAGCAGTACTTC.

J is TRBJ2-5 and V is TRBV7-2; 9 nucleotides agree with TRBD2. The V gene's germline CDR1 is SGHTA and CDR2 FQGNSA. This CDR3 has 16 residues. Trimming cost V 2 bases and J 0 bases; bases outside gene matches: 4. Here the CDR3 DNA reads TGTGCCAGCAGCTTAATCGGACTAGCGAACCAAGAGACCCAGTACTTC. Amino acid sequence: CASSLIGLANQETQYF.

This clone was seen only once. The V call is TRBV27, the J call TRBJ2-7, with TRBD1 identical over 9 bases. Germline CDR1 is MNHEY and CDR2 is SMNVEV (reference sequence). This CDR3 is built from 15 residues. The trim removed 7 bases at V and 3 bases at J, leaving 10 bases unmatched. The CDR3 region has the DNA TGTGCCAGCAACTCCCCCGGGACAGGGAACTACGAGCAGTACTTC. Translating gives CASNSPGTGNYEQYF.

The V gene is TRBV4-1, the J gene TRBJ2-3, with D perhaps matching TRBD1 (6 bases). Trimming left V 2 bases short and J 3 bases short, with 21 bases between. The germline V gene has CDR1 MGHRA and CDR2 YSYEKL. CDR3 length: 18 amino acids. CDR3 DNA: TGCGCCAGCAGCCAACGTTTGGGGGCAGGGGTGTATACAGATACGCAGTATTTT. Amino acids: CASSQRLGAGVYTDTQYF.

This rearrangement joins TRBV4-1 to TRBJ2-1, with D possibly being TRBD2 (6 bases). CDR1 MGHRA and CDR2 YSYEKL come from the germline V gene. V shed 0 bases and J shed 14 bases, with 17 bases lying between them. CDR3 length equals 14 residues. CDR3 loop: CASSQDFAGTGEFF. CDR3 coding DNA: TGCGCCAGCAGCCAAGATTTTGCGGGTACGGGGGAGTTCTTC.

In its sample, this clone was seen a few times. V usage is TRBV9 and J usage is TRBJ2-1, with no clear D. The CDR3 has 15 residues. The V and J ends lost 0 bases and 5 bases respectively, with 12 bases between them. Germline CDR1 SGDLS, CDR2 YYNGEE. CDR3 bases: TGTGCCAGCAGCGTAGCGGCTAGTCTCAACAATGAGCAGTTCTTC. Translating it yields CASSVAASLNNEQFF.

The V gene is TRBV6-1, the J gene TRBJ2-7; no firm D call. Trimming took off 2 bases at V and 3 bases at J, with 11 bases between the two ends. Germline CDR1 MNHNS, CDR2 SASEGT. There are 14 residues in the CDR3. CDR3 protein: CASSEWDASYEQYF. CDR3 DNA: TGTGCCAGCAGTGAATGGGATGCCAGCTACGAGCAGTACTTC.

In the case of this clone: Other nucleotide sequences in the sample specify the same CDR3. V usage is TRBV11-3 and J usage is TRBJ2-7, with 8 bases identical to TRBD2. Germline assignment: CDR1 SGHNT and CDR2 YENEEA. CDR3 length: 14 residues. The V segment lost 5 bases and the J segment 0 bases; nucleotides outside the gene matches: 3. In nucleotides, the CDR3 is TGTGCCAGCAGCCCTACTAGCGGCTCCTACGAGCAGTACTTC. Its protein product is CASSPTSGSYEQYF. Looking up the rest from reference TRBV11-3 and TRBJ2-7 gives the full variable domain: EAGVVQSPRYKIIEKKQPVAFWCNPISGHNTLYWYLQNLGQGPELLIRYENEEAVDDSQLPKDRFSAERLKGVDSTLKIQPAELGDSAVYLCASSPTSGSYEQYFGPGTRLTVT.

The J gene is TRBJ2-3, the V gene TRBV5-1; TRBD2 matches at 9 bases. Germline lookup yields CDR1 SGHRS and CDR2 YFSETQ. V was clipped by 4 bases and J by 3 bases; unmatched bases: 12. The CDR3 runs 17 residues. The CDR3 sequence: CASSQIGSSGVTDTQYF. CDR3 bases: TGCGCCAGCAGCCAAATCGGGTCTAGCGGGGTTACAGATACGCAGTATTTT.